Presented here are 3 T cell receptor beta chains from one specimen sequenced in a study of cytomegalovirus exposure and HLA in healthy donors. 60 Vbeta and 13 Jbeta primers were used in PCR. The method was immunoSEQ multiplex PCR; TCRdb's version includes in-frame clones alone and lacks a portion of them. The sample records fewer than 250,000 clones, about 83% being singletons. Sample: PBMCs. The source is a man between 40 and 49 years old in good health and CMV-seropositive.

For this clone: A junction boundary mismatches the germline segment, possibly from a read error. Here the CDR3 reads CSSSRTSGFYEQYF. CDR3 DNA sequence: TGTTCCAGCAGCCGGACTAGCGGTTTCTACGAGCAGTACTTC. The J gene is TRBJ2-7, the V gene TRBV7-9; 10 bases line up with TRBD2. There are 14 residues in the CDR3. Germline CDR1 and CDR2: SEHNR and FQNEAQ (reference sequence).

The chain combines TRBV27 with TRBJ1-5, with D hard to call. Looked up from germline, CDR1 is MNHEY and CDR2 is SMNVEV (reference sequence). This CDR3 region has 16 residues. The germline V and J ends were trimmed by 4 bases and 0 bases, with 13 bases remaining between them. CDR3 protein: CASSSLVGGSNQPQHF. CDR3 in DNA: TGTGCCAGCAGTTCGTTGGTCGGTGGTAGCAATCAGCCCCAGCATTTT.

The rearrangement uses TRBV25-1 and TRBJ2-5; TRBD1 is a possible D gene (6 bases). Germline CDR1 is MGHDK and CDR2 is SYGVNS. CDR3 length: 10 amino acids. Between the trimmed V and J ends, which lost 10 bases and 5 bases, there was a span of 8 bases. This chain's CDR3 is CATDRETQYF. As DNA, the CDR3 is TGTGCCACCGACAGGGAGACCCAGTACTTC.